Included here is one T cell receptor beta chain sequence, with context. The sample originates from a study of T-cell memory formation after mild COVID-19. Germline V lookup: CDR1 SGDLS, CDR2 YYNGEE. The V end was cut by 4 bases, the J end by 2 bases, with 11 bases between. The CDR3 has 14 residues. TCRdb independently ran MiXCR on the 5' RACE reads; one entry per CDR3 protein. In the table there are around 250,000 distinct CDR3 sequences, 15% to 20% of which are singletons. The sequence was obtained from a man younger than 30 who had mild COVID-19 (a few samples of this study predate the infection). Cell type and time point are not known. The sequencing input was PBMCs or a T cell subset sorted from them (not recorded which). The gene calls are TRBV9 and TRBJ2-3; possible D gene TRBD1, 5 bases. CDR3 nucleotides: TGTGCCAGCAGCCCCCGACAGATCACAGATACGCAGTATTTT. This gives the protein CASSPRQITDTQYF.